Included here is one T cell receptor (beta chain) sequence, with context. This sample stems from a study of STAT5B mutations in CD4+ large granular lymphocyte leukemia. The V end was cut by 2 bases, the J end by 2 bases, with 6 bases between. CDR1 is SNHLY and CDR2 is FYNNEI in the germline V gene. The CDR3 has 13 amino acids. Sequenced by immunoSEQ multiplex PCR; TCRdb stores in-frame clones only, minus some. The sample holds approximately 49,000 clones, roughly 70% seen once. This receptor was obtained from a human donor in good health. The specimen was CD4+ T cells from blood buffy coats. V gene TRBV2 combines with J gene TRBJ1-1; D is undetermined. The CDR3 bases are TGTGCCAGCAGTGAAAGACCAAACACTGAAGCTTTCTTT. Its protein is CASSERPNTEAFF.